The following is a T cell receptor beta chain sequence with its context. Methods used by the authors: Estimation of nucleated cell counts was performed using reference gene primer amplification. The data were produced by immunoSEQ multiplex PCR, yet TCRdb's version contains in-frame clones alone and is incomplete. V and J calls and clone size are those listed in that table; D and trimming were worked out from the DNA. The sample records about 230,000 clones, 65% to 90% being singletons. This sample was taken from a study of blood T cell repertoires in COVID-19. The CDR3 sequence is 14 residues long. Germline values: CDR1 MGHDK, CDR2 SYGVNS. Trimming removed 1 base from V and 4 bases from J, with 8 bases in between.

The genes are TRBV25-1 and TRBJ1-5; tentatively, D is TRBD1 (6 bases). This clonotype was obtained from a middle-aged man with COVID-19, enrolled during active disease. Material for sequencing was peripheral blood. Written as DNA, the CDR3 is TGTGCCAGCAGTGAATGGGGGCAGAATCAGCCCCAGCATTTT. It yields the protein CASSEWGQNQPQHF.